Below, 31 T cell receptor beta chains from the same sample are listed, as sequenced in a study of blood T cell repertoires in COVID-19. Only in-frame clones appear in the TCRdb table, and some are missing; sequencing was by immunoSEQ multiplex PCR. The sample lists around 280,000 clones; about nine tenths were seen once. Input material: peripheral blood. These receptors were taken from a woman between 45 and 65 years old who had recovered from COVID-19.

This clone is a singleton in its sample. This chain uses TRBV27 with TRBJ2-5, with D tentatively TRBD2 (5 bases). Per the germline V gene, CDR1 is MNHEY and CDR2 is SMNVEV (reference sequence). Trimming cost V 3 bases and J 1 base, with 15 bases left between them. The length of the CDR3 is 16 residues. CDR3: CASSFGGLATQETQYF. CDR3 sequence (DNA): TGTGCCAGCAGTTTCGGAGGTCTTGCTACCCAAGAGACCCAGTACTTC.

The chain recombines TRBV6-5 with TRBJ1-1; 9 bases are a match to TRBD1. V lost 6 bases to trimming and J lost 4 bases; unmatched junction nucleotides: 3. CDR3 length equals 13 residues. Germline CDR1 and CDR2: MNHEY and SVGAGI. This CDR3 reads CASRETGGTEAFF. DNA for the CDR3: TGTGCCAGCAGGGAGACAGGGGGCACTGAAGCTTTCTTT.

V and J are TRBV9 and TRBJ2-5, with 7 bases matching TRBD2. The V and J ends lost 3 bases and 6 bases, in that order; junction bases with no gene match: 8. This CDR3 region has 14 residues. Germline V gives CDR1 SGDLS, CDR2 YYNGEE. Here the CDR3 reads CASSGGEAGKTQYF. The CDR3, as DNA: TGTGCCAGCAGCGGTGGAGAAGCGGGGAAGACCCAGTACTTC.

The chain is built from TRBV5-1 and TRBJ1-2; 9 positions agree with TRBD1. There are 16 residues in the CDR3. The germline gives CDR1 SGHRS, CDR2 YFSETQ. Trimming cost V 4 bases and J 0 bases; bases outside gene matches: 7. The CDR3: CASSLSRQGANYGYTF. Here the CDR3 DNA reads TGCGCCAGCAGCCTCTCTCGACAGGGGGCTAACTATGGCTACACCTTC.

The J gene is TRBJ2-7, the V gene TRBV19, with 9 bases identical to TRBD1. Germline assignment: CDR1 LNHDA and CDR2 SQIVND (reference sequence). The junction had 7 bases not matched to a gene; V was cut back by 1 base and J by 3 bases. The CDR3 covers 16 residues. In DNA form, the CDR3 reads TGTGCCAGTAGTATAGGAGCCGGGACAGGGAACTACGAGCAGTACTTC. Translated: CASSIGAGTGNYEQYF.

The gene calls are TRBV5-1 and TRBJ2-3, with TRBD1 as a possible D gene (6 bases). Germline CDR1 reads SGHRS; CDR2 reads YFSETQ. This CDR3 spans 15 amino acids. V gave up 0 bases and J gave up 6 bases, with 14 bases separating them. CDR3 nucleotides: TGCGCCAGCAGCTTGGTTTGGGGGCGCATCGATACGCAGTATTTT. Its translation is CASSLVWGRIDTQYF.

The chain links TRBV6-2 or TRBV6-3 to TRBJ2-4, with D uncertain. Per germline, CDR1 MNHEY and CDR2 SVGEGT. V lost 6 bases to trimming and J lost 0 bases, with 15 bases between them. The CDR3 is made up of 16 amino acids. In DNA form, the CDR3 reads TGTGCCAGCAGCCCCCGACCGACTCTAGCCAAAAACATTCAGTACTTC. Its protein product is CASSPRPTLAKNIQYF.

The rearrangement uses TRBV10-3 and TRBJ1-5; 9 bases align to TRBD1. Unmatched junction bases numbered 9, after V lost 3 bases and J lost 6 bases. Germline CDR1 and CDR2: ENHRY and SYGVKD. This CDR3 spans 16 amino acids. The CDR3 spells CAISDASGTGTQPQHF. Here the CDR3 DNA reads TGTGCCATCAGTGATGCATCGGGGACAGGGACTCAGCCCCAGCATTTT.

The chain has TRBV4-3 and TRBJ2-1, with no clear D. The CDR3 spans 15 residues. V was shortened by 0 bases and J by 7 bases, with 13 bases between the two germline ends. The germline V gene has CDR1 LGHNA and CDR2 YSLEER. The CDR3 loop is CASSQDMAGSNEQFF. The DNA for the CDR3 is TGCGCCAGCAGCCAAGATATGGCAGGATCAAATGAGCAGTTCTTC.

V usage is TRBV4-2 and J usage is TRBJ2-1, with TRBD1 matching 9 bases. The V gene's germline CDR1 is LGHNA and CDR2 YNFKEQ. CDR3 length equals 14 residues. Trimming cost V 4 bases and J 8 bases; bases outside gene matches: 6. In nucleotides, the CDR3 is TGTGCCAGCAGCCCGCCGGACAGGGGTTATGAGCAGTTCTTC. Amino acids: CASSPPDRGYEQFF.

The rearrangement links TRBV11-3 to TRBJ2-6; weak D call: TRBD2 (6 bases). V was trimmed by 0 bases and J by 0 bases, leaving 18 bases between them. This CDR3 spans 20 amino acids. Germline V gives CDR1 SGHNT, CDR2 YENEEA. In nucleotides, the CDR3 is TGTGCCAGCAGCTTAGACTTAGGAGGGGATACTGGCTCTGGGGCCAACGTCCTGACTTTC. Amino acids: CASSLDLGGDTGSGANVLTF.

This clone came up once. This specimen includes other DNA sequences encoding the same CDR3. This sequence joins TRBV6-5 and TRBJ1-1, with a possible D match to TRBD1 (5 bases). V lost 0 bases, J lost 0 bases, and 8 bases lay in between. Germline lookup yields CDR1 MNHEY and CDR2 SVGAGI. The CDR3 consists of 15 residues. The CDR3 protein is CASSYSGGMNTEAFF. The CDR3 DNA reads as TGTGCCAGCAGTTACTCGGGGGGGATGAACACTGAAGCTTTCTTT.

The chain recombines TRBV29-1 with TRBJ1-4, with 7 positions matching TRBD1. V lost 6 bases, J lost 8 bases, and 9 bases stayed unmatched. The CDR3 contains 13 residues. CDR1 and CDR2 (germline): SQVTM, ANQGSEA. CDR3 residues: CSVATGSGEKLFF. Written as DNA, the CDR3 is TGCAGCGTGGCGACAGGGTCGGGAGAAAAACTGTTTTTT.

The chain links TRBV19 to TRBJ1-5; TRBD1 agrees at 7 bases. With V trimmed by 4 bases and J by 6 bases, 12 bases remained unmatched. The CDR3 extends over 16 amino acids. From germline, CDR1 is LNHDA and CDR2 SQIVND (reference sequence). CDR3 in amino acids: CASSKGPGGGLQPQHF. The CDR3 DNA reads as TGTGCCAGTAGTAAAGGCCCGGGAGGGGGCCTTCAGCCCCAGCATTTT.

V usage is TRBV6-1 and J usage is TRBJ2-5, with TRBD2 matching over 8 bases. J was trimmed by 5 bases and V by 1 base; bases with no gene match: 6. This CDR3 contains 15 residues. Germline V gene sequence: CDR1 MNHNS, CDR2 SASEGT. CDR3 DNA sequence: TGTGCCAGCAGTGAAGTTCTAGCGGGTCAGGAGACCCAGTACTTC. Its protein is CASSEVLAGQETQYF.

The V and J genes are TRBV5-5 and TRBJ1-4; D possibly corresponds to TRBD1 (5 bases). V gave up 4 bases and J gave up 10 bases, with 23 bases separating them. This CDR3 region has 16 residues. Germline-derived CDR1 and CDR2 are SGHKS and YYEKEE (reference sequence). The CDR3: CASSRDWLLETGKLFF. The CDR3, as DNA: TGTGCCAGCAGCAGGGACTGGCTACTCGAGACGGGAAAACTGTTTTTT.

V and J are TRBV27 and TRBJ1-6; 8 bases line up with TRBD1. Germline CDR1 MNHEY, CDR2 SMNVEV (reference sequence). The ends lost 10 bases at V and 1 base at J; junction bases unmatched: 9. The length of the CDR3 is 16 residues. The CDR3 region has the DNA TGTGCCACACCCACGACAGGGGCATCCTATAATTCACCCCTCCACTTT. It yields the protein CATPTTGASYNSPLHF.

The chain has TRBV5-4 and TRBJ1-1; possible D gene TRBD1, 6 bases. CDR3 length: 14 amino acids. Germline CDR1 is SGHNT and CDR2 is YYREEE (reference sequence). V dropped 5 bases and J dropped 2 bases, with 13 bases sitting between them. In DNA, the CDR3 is TGTGCCAGCAGACAGGACAGCTTTAACACTGAAGCTTTCTTT. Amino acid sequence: CASRQDSFNTEAFF.

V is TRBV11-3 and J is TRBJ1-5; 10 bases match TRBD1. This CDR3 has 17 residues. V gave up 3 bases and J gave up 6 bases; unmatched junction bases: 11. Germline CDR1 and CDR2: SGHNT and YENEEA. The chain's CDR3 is CASSLGTGDDNSQPQHF. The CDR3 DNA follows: TGTGCCAGCAGCTTGGGGACAGGGGACGATAACAGTCAGCCCCAGCATTTT.

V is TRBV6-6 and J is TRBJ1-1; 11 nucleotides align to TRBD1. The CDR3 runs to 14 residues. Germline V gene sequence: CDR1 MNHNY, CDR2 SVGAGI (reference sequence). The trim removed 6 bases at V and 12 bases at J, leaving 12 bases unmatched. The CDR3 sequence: CASSFRTGGPETFF. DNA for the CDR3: TGTGCCAGCAGCTTCAGGACAGGGGGCCCCGAAACTTTCTTT.

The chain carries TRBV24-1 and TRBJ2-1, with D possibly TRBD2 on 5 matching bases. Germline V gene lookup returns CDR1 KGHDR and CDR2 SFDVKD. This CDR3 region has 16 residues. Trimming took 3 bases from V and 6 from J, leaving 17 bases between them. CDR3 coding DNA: TGTGCCACCAGTGATCCCCTTTGGGAGTCAGGCAATGAGCAGTTCTTC. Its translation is CATSDPLWESGNEQFF.

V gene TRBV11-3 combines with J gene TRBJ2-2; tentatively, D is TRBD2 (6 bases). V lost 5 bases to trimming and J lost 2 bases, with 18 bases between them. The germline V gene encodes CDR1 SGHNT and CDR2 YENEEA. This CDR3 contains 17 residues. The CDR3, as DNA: TGTGCCAGCAGCCGTACTCGGCGGGGCCTCAACACCGGGGAGCTGTTTTTT. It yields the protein CASSRTRRGLNTGELFF. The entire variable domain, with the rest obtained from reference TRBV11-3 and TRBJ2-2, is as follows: EAGVVQSPRYKIIEKKQPVAFWCNPISGHNTLYWYLQNLGQGPELLIRYENEEAVDDSQLPKDRFSAERLKGVDSTLKIQPAELGDSAVYLCASSRTRRGLNTGELFFGEGSRLTVL.

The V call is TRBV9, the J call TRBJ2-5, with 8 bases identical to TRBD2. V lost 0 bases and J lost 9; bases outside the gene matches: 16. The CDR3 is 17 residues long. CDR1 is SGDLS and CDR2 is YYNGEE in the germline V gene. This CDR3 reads CASSVGAGENHLIAQYF. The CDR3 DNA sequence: TGTGCCAGCAGCGTAGGAGCGGGGGAGAACCATTTGATCGCCCAGTACTTC.

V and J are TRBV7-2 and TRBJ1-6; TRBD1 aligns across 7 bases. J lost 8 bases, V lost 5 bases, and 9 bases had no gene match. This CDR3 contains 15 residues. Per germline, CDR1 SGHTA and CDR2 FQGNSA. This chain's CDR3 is CASSPYRGSDSPLHF. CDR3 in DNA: TGTGCCAGCAGCCCGTACAGGGGCTCGGATTCACCCCTCCACTTT. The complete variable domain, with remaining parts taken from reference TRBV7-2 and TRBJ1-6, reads GAGVSQSPSNKVTEKGKDVELRCDPISGHTALYWYRQSLGQGLEFLIYFQGNSAPDKSGLPSDRFSAERTGGSVSTLTIQRTQQEDSAVYLCASSPYRGSDSPLHFGNGTRLTVT.

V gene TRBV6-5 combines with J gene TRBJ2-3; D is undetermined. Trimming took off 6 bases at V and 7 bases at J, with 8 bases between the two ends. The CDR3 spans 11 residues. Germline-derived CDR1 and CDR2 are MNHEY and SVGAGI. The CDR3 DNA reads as TGTGCCAGCAGACTCACCTATACGCAGTATTTT. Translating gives CASRLTYTQYF.

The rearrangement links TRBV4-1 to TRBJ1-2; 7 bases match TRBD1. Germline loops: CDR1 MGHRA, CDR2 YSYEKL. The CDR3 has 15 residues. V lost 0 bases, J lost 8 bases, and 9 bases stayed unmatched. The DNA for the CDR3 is TGCGCCAGCAGCCAAGACTCTGGCAGGGGGAAGGGCTACACCTTC. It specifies CASSQDSGRGKGYTF.

The CDR3 coding sequence is TGTGCCGCGGGCCAAGGGTACACTGAAGCTTTCTTT. Protein sequence: CAAGQGYTEAFF. V usage is TRBV28 and J usage is TRBJ1-1; D gene unclear. Germline V gene lookup returns CDR1 MDHEN and CDR2 SYDVKM. CDR3 size: 12 residues. The V and J ends lost 11 bases and 3 bases respectively, with 13 bases between them.

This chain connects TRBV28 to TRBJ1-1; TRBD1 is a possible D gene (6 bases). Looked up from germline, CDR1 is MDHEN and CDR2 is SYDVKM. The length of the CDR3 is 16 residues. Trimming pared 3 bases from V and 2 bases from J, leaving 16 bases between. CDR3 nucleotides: TGTGCCAGCAGTTTGGTGGGGGGGGCTATAAACACTGAAGCTTTCTTT. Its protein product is CASSLVGGAINTEAFF.

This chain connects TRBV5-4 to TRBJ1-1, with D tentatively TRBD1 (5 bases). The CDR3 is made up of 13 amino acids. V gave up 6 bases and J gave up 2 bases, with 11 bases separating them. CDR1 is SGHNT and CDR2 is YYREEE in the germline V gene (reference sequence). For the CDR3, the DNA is TGTGCCAGCAACCCCGGGGGAAACACTGAAGCTTTCTTT. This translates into CASNPGGNTEAFF.

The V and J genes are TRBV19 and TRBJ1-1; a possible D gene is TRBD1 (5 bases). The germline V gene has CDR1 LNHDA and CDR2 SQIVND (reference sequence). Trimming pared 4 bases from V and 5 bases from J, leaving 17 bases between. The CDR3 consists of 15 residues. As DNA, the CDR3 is TGTGCCAGTAGTAACCCCGCAGGGCCCTGGACTGAAGCTTTCTTT. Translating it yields CASSNPAGPWTEAFF. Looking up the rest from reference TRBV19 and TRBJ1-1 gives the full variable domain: DGGITQSPKYLFRKEGQNVTLSCEQNLNHDAMYWYRQDPGQGLRLIYYSQIVNDFQKGDIAEGYSVSREKKESFPLTVTSAQKNPTAFYLCASSNPAGPWTEAFFGQGTRLTVV.

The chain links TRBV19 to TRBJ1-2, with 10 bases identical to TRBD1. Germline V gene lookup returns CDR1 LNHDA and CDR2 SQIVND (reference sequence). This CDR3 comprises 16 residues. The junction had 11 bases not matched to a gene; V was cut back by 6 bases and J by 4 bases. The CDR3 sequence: CASSPPGTGVGYGYTF. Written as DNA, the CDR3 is TGTGCCAGTAGCCCCCCCGGGACAGGGGTAGGCTATGGCTACACCTTC.